A single sample is the source of the 29 T cell receptor beta chains below, sequenced in a study of blood T cell repertoires in COVID-19. Measured with immunoSEQ multiplex PCR; TCRdb has only the in-frame clones, and not every one. This table holds 200,000 or so clones, 88% found once. Sequenced input: peripheral blood. The receptors were gathered from a man aged 65 to 85 with acute or convalescent COVID-19.

The V call is TRBV30, the J call TRBJ1-1; no clear D gene. V was trimmed by 0 bases and J by 5 bases, leaving 10 bases between them. Germline V gene sequence: CDR1 GTSNPN, CDR2 SVGIG (reference sequence). This CDR3 comprises 13 residues. The CDR3 reads CAWSVNVRTEAFF. The CDR3 DNA is TGTGCCTGGAGTGTAAACGTGAGGACTGAAGCTTTCTTT. Variable domain in full (rest from reference TRBV30 and TRBJ1-1): SQTIHQWPATLVQPVGSPLSLECTVEGTSNPNLYWYRQAAGRGLQLLFYSVGIGQISSEVPQNLSASRPQDRQFILSSKKLLLSDSGFYLCAWSVNVRTEAFFGQGTRLTVV.

This chain links TRBV28 with TRBJ2-7; 10 nucleotides line up with TRBD2. Germline CDR1 MDHEN, CDR2 SYDVKM. The CDR3 extends over 14 amino acids. The J segment lost 4 bases and the V segment lost 10 bases, leaving 10 bases of the junction unmatched. The CDR3 region has the DNA TGTGCCACCAAAGCCGGGACTAGCGTGTACGAGCAGTACTTC. Protein sequence: CATKAGTSVYEQYF.

This clone was seen only once. The chain uses TRBV3-1 (or the pseudogene TRBV3-2) and TRBJ1-5; TRBD1 agrees at 7 bases. Germline V CDR1 and CDR2: LGHDT, YNNKEL (reference sequence). V lost 6 bases, J lost 2 bases, and 7 bases stayed unmatched. There are 15 residues in the CDR3. The CDR3: CASRSGTEGNQPQHF. The CDR3 coding sequence is TGTGCCAGCAGATCTGGGACAGAGGGCAATCAGCCCCAGCATTTT.

V usage is TRBV28 and J usage is TRBJ2-3, with a weak D call TRBD1 (5 bases). The V gene lost 7 bases and the J gene lost 5 bases, with 16 bases spanning the gap. This CDR3 is 14 amino acids long. Per germline, CDR1 MDHEN and CDR2 SYDVKM. The CDR3 region has the DNA TGTGCCAGCAATCAGGGCATCTGGGGAGATACGCAGTATTTT. This encodes CASNQGIWGDTQYF.

This CDR3 is CASSLSTGTSGEQFF. CDR3 in DNA: TGTGCCAGCAGTTTGAGCACCGGGACTAGTGGTGAGCAGTTCTTC. This sequence joins TRBV28 and TRBJ2-1, with 8 bases that match TRBD2. The CDR3 loop spans 15 amino acids. Per germline, CDR1 MDHEN and CDR2 SYDVKM. Unmatched junction bases numbered 10, after V lost 3 bases and J lost 9 bases.

The sample holds one count of this clone. V and J are TRBV19 and TRBJ2-2; weak D call: TRBD1 (6 bases). Germline CDR1 LNHDA, CDR2 SQIVND (reference sequence). The V gene lost 4 bases and the J gene lost 2 bases, with 11 bases spanning the gap. This CDR3 has 15 amino acids. CDR3 in amino acids: CASSRTGINTGELFF. The DNA for the CDR3 is TGTGCCAGTAGTAGAACAGGGATCAACACCGGGGAGCTGTTTTTT.

This clone was found a few times. This rearrangement joins TRBV24-1 to TRBJ2-3, with D possibly TRBD1 on 6 matching bases. This CDR3 spans 15 amino acids. V was cut by 2 bases and J by 4 bases, with 12 bases left in between. CDR1 KGHDR and CDR2 SFDVKD come from the germline V gene. CDR3 region: CATSDSGHGPDTQYF. DNA for the CDR3: TGTGCCACCAGTGATTCGGGACACGGACCAGATACGCAGTATTTT.

The chain joins TRBV10-3 to TRBJ2-7, with 9 bases that match TRBD1. The CDR3 contains 14 residues. With V trimmed by 7 bases and J by 5 bases, 9 bases remained unmatched. The germline V gene encodes CDR1 ENHRY and CDR2 SYGVKD. CDR3 in DNA: TGTGCCATCACACCCGGACAGGGGACCCACGAGCAGTACTTC. Translation gives CAITPGQGTHEQYF.

J is TRBJ2-3 and V is TRBV5-5, with a possible D match to TRBD2 (5 bases). Per the germline V gene, CDR1 is SGHKS and CDR2 is YYEKEE (reference sequence). The CDR3 totals 15 residues. The ends were cut back, 3 bases at V and 3 bases at J, with 14 bases in the middle. The chain's CDR3 is CASSSWESLTDTQYF. The CDR3 coding sequence is TGTGCCAGCAGCTCGTGGGAGAGTTTGACAGATACGCAGTATTTT.

V gene TRBV6-6 combines with J gene TRBJ1-4; the match to TRBD1 covers 11 bases. After removal of 5 bases from V and 7 bases from J, the junction contained 12 bases not matched to a gene. This CDR3 has 17 amino acids. Germline CDR1 reads MNHNY; CDR2 reads SVGAGI (reference sequence). The CDR3 region is CASSPSIGQGAGEKLFF. The CDR3 DNA is TGTGCCAGCAGTCCCTCTATAGGACAGGGGGCTGGTGAAAAACTGTTTTTT.

This chain joins TRBV19 and TRBJ2-2; weak D call: TRBD2 (6 bases). The CDR3 loop spans 16 amino acids. Germline CDR1 and CDR2: LNHDA and SQIVND (reference sequence). V was pared by 8 bases and J by 1 base, with 17 bases between. CDR3 residues: CASGAGGRGNTGELFF. CDR3 DNA: TGTGCCAGTGGGGCCGGGGGTAGAGGGAACACCGGGGAGCTGTTTTTT.

V is TRBV6-1 and J is TRBJ1-5; D is unresolved. CDR1 is MNHNS, CDR2 SASEGT, per germline. V was clipped by 0 bases and J by 2 bases, with 5 bases between them. The CDR3 is 14 amino acids. DNA of the CDR3: TGTGCCAGCAGTGAAGCGGGAGGCAATCAGCCCCAGCATTTT. Translation: CASSEAGGNQPQHF.

In this sample, this clone turned up once. This sequence joins TRBV11-3 and TRBJ1-1; perhaps TRBD1 as D (5 bases). The CDR3 covers 13 residues. The germline gives CDR1 SGHNT, CDR2 YENEEA. V gave up 2 bases and J gave up 8 bases, with 12 bases separating them. CDR3 in DNA: TGTGCCAGCAGCTTAAGCCAGGGTCAGGAAGCTTTCTTT. Encoded protein: CASSLSQGQEAFF.

The chain is built from TRBV3-1 (or the pseudogene TRBV3-2) and TRBJ1-3; D is unresolved. Trimming left V 1 base short and J 4 bases short, with 11 bases between. Germline loops: CDR1 LGHDT, CDR2 YNNKEL (reference sequence). The CDR3 is 15 amino acids. The CDR3 spells CASSQATGLGNTIYF. The CDR3 DNA reads as TGTGCCAGCAGCCAAGCGACGGGTCTAGGAAACACCATATATTTT.

The CDR3 coding sequence is TGTGCCAGCTCACCACCCAATTCTAACAGTATTTACACTGAAGCTTTCTTT. Its protein product is CASSPPNSNSIYTEAFF. V gene TRBV18 combines with J gene TRBJ1-1, with no clear D. Germline V gives CDR1 KGHSH, CDR2 LQKENI. The V gene lost 0 bases and the J gene lost 3 bases, with 17 bases spanning the gap. The CDR3 is 17 amino acids.

This sequence joins TRBV24-1 and TRBJ2-7, with TRBD1 matching over 7 bases. V lost 5 bases, J lost 3 bases, and 6 bases stayed unmatched. Per the germline V gene, CDR1 is KGHDR and CDR2 is SFDVKD. This CDR3 has 14 residues. Here the CDR3 reads CATSVVGGIYEQYF. The CDR3 DNA follows: TGTGCCACCAGTGTAGTAGGGGGCATCTACGAGCAGTACTTC.

The chain carries TRBV6-6 and TRBJ2-6, with 7 bases that match TRBD1. Germline assignment: CDR1 MNHNY and CDR2 SVGAGI (reference sequence). The CDR3 consists of 15 residues. The V and J ends lost 2 bases and 4 bases, in that order; junction bases with no gene match: 2. The CDR3 DNA follows: TGTGCCAGCAGTTACCCGGGACAGGGGGCCAACGTCCTGACTTTC. Amino acids: CASSYPGQGANVLTF.

V gene TRBV5-1 combines with J gene TRBJ1-1, with TRBD1 identical over 8 bases. J was trimmed by 6 bases and V by 0 bases; bases with no gene match: 7. CDR3 size: 15 residues. CDR1 SGHRS and CDR2 YFSETQ come from the germline V gene. The CDR3 reads CASSLEFGQGSEAFF. CDR3 bases: TGCGCCAGCAGCTTGGAATTCGGACAGGGCTCTGAAGCTTTCTTT.

This rearrangement joins TRBV19 to TRBJ1-2, with D possibly matching TRBD1 (6 bases). V was clipped by 4 bases and J by 4 bases, with 13 bases between them. The germline CDR1 and CDR2 sequences are LNHDA and SQIVND (reference sequence). The length of the CDR3 is 14 residues. The DNA for the CDR3 is TGTGCCAGTAGTAGTATGGCAGGGGTCTATGGCTACACCTTC. Translated: CASSSMAGVYGYTF.

The chain joins TRBV3-1 (or the pseudogene TRBV3-2) to TRBJ2-2; tentative D call: TRBD1 (5 bases). CDR3 size: 14 residues. Per germline, CDR1 LGHDT and CDR2 YNNKEL (reference sequence). V was pared by 4 bases and J by 7 bases, with 13 bases between. This chain's CDR3 is CASSLIGADGELFF. In DNA form, the CDR3 reads TGTGCCAGCAGCCTGATAGGGGCGGACGGGGAGCTGTTTTTT.

Of note for this clone: Within the sample, other DNA sequences also encode this same CDR3. The DNA for the CDR3 is TGCAGCGGCGGACTAGCGAATGAGCAGTTCTTC. Translating gives CSGGLANEQFF. The chain is built from TRBV29-1 and TRBJ2-1; 9 bases align to TRBD2. The CDR3 is made up of 11 amino acids. Unmatched junction bases numbered 2, after V lost 7 bases and J lost 7 bases. Germline V gene lookup returns CDR1 SQVTM and CDR2 ANQGSEA.

V and J are TRBV5-1 and TRBJ2-1; 7 nucleotides line up with TRBD2. From germline, CDR1 is SGHRS and CDR2 YFSETQ. V trimming: 0 bases; J trimming: 4 bases; junction bases outside the gene matches: 7. This CDR3 spans 16 amino acids. The CDR3, as DNA: TGCGCCAGCAGCTTGGGTGGGACTACGCCTTACAATGAGCAGTTCTTC. This gives the protein CASSLGGTTPYNEQFF.

This clone was observed a few times. V is TRBV9 and J is TRBJ1-3; 7 bases are shared with TRBD1. Trimming at V came to 4 bases and at J to 3 bases, leaving 7 bases not matched to a gene. Germline V gene sequence: CDR1 SGDLS, CDR2 YYNGEE. This CDR3 has 15 amino acids. The CDR3 DNA is TGTGCCAGCAGCTCACAGAGGGGGCTTGGAAACACCATATATTTT. Translating it yields CASSSQRGLGNTIYF.

This chain links TRBV3-1 (or the pseudogene TRBV3-2) with TRBJ1-2; no reliable D call. Germline V lookup: CDR1 LGHDT, CDR2 YNNKEL (reference sequence). This CDR3 is built from 14 residues. V dropped 6 bases and J dropped 4 bases, with 15 bases sitting between them. The CDR3, as DNA: TGTGCCAGCAGTCTTCACCCCGGAGTCTATGGCTACACCTTC. Its protein product is CASSLHPGVYGYTF.

V and J are TRBV24-1 and TRBJ2-1; 7 nucleotides align to TRBD2. Trimming removed 3 bases from V and 0 bases from J; junction bases left unmatched: 4. The CDR3 is 16 residues long. Germline loops: CDR1 KGHDR, CDR2 SFDVKD. CDR3 in DNA: TGTGCCACCAGTGATGGCCGCGGGAGCTCCTACAATGAGCAGTTCTTC. Its protein is CATSDGRGSSYNEQFF.

This rearrangement joins TRBV4-2 to TRBJ1-5, with D maybe TRBD1 (6 bases). Trimming removed 0 bases at V and 3 bases at J, with 12 bases between. The CDR3 contains 16 residues. Looked up from germline, CDR1 is LGHNA and CDR2 is YNFKEQ. The CDR3, as DNA: TGTGCCAGCAGCCAAGATGTTGGACAGTTCAATCAGCCCCAGCATTTT. Residues: CASSQDVGQFNQPQHF.

The chain employs TRBV28 and TRBJ1-2; TRBD1 aligns across 7 bases. The CDR3 has 15 amino acids. Germline CDR1 MDHEN, CDR2 SYDVKM. J lost 2 bases, V lost 3 bases, and 6 bases had no gene match. The chain's CDR3 is CASSFGPGGNYGYTF. CDR3 coding DNA: TGTGCCAGCAGTTTCGGTCCAGGGGGGAACTATGGCTACACCTTC.

The chain is built from TRBV5-1 and TRBJ2-7; 9 bases align to TRBD1. This CDR3 has 14 residues. CDR1 and CDR2 from the germline V gene are SGHRS and YFSETQ. V lost 4 bases and J lost 7; bases outside the gene matches: 9. CDR3 region: CASSRDRETGEQYF. CDR3 DNA: TGCGCCAGCAGCCGGGACAGGGAAACGGGGGAGCAGTACTTC. Drawing the rest from reference TRBV5-1 and TRBJ2-7, the complete variable domain is KAGVTQTPRYLIKTRGQQVTLSCSPISGHRSVSWYQQTPGQGLQFLFEYFSETQRNKGNFPGRFSGRQFSNSRSEMNVSTLELGDSALYLCASSRDRETGEQYFGPGTRLTVT.

The gene calls are TRBV6-1 and TRBJ1-1; D unresolved. The germline V and J ends were trimmed by 2 bases and 11 bases, with 12 bases remaining between them. CDR1 MNHNS and CDR2 SASEGT come from the germline V gene. This CDR3 comprises 12 residues. The CDR3, as DNA: TGTGCCAGCAGTGAAATAGAGGGATTGGCTTTCTTT. Its protein product is CASSEIEGLAFF.